This note documents a single TCR beta chain sequence. Its specificity is unknown. This specimen belongs to a study of cytomegalovirus exposure and HLA in healthy donors. PCR primers comprised 60 Vbeta and 13 Jbeta primers. This table comes from immunoSEQ multiplex PCR, and its TCRdb copy is limited to in-frame clones, with some not included. The table lists fewer than 350,000 clones, around nine tenths of them singletons. This CDR3 region has 16 residues. V dropped 5 bases and J dropped 5; count of bases not matched to a gene: 5. Germline CDR1 reads MGHRA; CDR2 reads YSYEKL. Study-wide points: Versus the approximately 720-donor mean, an Asian-associated ancestry cluster reportedly showed fewer N-insertions in a later analysis. For cytomegalovirus status, the classifier reportedly gave diagnoses with high specificity and sensitivity. Presence/absence analyses assumed roughly uniform sequencing depth across donors, which may not hold. Altogether, some 160 TCR beta chains were recorded as cytomegalovirus-associated.

The V call is TRBV4-1, the J call TRBJ2-3; 15 bases match TRBD2. The origin of this receptor is a woman aged 18-29 years in good health and CMV-seronegative. Sequencing input: PBMCs. Here the CDR3 DNA reads TGCGCCAGCAGCACGGGACTAGCGGGGGGAGGAGATACGCAGTATTTT. Its protein is CASSTGLAGGGDTQYF.